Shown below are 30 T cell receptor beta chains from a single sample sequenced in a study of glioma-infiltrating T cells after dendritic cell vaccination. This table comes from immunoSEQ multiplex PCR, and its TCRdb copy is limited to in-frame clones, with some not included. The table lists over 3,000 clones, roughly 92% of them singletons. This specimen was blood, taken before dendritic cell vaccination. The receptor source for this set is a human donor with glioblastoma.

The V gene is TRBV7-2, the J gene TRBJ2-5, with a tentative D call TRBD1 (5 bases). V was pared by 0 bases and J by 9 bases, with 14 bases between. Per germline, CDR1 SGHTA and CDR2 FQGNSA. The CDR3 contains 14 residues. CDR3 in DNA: TGTGCCAGCAGCTTAGCTCTAGTTGTAGGGGCCCAGTACTTC. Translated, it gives CASSLALVVGAQYF.

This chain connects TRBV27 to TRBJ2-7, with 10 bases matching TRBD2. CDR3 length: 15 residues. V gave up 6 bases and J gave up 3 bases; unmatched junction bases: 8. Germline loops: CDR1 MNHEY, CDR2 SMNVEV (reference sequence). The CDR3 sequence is CASRVTSGQIYEQYF. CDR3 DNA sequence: TGTGCCAGCAGGGTGACTAGCGGGCAGATCTACGAGCAGTACTTC.

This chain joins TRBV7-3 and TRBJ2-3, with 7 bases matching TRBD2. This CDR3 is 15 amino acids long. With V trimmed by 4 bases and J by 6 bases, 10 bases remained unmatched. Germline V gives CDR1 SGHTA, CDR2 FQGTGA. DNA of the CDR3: TGTGCCAGCAGCTACGGGGGAGGGCCTTGGGATACGCAGTATTTT. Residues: CASSYGGGPWDTQYF.

The CDR3 DNA is TGCGCCAGCAGCTACGACGGGAGGGCGAACAATGAGCAGTTCTTC. It is translated as CASSYDGRANNEQFF. This rearrangement joins TRBV5-1 to TRBJ2-1; 8 nucleotides line up with TRBD2. Unmatched junction bases numbered 7, after V lost 3 bases and J lost 5 bases. Germline CDR1 reads SGHRS; CDR2 reads YFSETQ. The CDR3 runs 15 residues.

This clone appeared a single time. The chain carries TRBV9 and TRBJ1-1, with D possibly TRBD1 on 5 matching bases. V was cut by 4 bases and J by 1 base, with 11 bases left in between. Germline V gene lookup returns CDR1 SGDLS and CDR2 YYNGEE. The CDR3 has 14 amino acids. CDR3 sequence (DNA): TGTGCCAGCAGCCCACGACAGAGGAACACTGAAGCTTTCTTT. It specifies CASSPRQRNTEAFF.

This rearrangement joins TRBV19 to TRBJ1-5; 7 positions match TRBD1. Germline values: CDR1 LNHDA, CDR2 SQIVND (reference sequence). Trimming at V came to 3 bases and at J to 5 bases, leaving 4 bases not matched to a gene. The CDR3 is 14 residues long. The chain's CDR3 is CASSITGAHQPQHF. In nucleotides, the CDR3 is TGTGCCAGTAGTATTACAGGGGCCCATCAGCCCCAGCATTTT.

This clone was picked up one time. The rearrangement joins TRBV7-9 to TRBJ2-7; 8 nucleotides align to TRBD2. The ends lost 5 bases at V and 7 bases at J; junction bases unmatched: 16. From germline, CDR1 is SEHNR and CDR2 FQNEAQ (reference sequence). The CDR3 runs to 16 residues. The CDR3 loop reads CASSILGAGETDEQYF. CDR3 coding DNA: TGTGCCAGCAGCATACTCGGAGCGGGAGAAACGGATGAGCAGTACTTC.

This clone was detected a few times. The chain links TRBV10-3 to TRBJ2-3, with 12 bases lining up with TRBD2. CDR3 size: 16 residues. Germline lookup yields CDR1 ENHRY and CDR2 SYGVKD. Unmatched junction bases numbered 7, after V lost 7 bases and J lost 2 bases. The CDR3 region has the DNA TGTGCCATCACTCGTCTAGCGGGGGGGGACACAGATACGCAGTATTTT. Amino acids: CAITRLAGGDTDTQYF.

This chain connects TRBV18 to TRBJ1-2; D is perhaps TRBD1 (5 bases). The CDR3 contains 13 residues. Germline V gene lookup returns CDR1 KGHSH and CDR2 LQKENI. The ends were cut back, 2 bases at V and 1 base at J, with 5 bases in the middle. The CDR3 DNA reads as TGTGCCAGCTCACCAGACAGTAACTATGGCTACACCTTC. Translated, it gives CASSPDSNYGYTF.

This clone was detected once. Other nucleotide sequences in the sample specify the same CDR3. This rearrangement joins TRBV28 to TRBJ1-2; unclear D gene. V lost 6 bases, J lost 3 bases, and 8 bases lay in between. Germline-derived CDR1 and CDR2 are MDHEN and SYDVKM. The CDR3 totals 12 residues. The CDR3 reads CASSRGDYGYTF. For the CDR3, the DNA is TGTGCCAGCAGCCGCGGCGACTATGGCTACACCTTC.

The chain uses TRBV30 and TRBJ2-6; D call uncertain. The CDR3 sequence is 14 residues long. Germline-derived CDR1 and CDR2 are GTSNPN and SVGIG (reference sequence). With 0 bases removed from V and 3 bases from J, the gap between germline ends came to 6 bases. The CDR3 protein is CAWSVGYGANVLTF. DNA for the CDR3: TGTGCCTGGAGTGTCGGGTATGGGGCCAACGTCCTGACTTTC.

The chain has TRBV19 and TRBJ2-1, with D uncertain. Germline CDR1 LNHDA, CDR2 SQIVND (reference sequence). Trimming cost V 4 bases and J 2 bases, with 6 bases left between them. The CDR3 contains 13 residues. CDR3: CASSTSPYNEQFF. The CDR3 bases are TGTGCCAGTAGTACTAGTCCCTACAATGAGCAGTTCTTC.

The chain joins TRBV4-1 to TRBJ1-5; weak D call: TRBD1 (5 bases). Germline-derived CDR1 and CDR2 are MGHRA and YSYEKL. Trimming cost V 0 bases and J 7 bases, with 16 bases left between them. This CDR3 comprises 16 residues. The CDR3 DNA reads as TGCGCCAGCAGCCAAGATTCAGGGCGACGTAACCAGCCCCAGCATTTT. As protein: CASSQDSGRRNQPQHF.

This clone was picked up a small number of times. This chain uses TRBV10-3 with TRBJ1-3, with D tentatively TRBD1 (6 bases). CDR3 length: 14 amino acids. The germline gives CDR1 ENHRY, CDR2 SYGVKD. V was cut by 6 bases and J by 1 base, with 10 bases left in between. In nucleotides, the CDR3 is TGTGCCATCAGACTGACAGGATCTGGAAACACCATATATTTT. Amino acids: CAIRLTGSGNTIYF.

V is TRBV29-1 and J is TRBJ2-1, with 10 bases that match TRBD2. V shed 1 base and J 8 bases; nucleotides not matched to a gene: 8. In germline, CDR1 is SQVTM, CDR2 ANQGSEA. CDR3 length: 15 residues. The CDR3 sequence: CSVEGGSGRSDEQFF. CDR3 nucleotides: TGCAGCGTTGAAGGAGGTAGCGGGAGGAGCGATGAGCAGTTCTTC.

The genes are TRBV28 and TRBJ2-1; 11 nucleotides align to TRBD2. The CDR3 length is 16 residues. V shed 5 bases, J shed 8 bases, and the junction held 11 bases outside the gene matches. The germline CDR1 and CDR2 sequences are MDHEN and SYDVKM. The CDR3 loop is CASSTRTSGPGDEQFF. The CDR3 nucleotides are TGTGCCAGCAGTACTCGGACTAGCGGGCCGGGGGATGAGCAGTTCTTC. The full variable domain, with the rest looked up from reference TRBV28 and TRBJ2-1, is DVKVTQSSRYLVKRTGEKVFLECVQDMDHENMFWYRQDPGLGLRLIYFSYDVKMKEKGDIPEGYSVSREKKERFSLILESASTNQTSMYLCASSTRTSGPGDEQFFGPGTRLTVL.

The CDR3 loop reads CASSLEGRDLLSDEQYF. CDR3 nucleotide sequence: TGCGCCAGCAGCTTGGAGGGGAGGGATCTGCTCTCTGACGAGCAGTACTTC. This chain uses TRBV5-1 with TRBJ2-7; TRBD2 aligns across 7 bases. Germline CDR1 SGHRS, CDR2 YFSETQ. Trimming took 0 bases from V and 5 from J; bases not matched to a gene: 14. This CDR3 has 17 residues. Drawing the rest from reference TRBV5-1 and TRBJ2-7, the complete variable domain is KAGVTQTPRYLIKTRGQQVTLSCSPISGHRSVSWYQQTPGQGLQFLFEYFSETQRNKGNFPGRFSGRQFSNSRSEMNVSTLELGDSALYLCASSLEGRDLLSDEQYFGPGTRLTVT.

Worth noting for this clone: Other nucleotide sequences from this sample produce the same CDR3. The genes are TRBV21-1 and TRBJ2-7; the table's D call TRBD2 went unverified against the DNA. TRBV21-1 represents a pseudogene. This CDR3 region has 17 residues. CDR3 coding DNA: TGTGCCAGCAGCCCCCAGTTTGGTCTACTAGCAACCTACGAGCAGTACTTC. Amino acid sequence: CASSPQFGLLATYEQYF.

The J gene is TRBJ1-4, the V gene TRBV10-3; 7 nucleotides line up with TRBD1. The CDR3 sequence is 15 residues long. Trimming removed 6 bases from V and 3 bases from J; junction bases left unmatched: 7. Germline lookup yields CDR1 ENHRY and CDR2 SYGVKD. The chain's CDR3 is CAISEAGGPNEKLFF. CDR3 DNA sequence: TGTGCCATCAGCGAGGCAGGGGGTCCTAATGAAAAACTGTTTTTT.

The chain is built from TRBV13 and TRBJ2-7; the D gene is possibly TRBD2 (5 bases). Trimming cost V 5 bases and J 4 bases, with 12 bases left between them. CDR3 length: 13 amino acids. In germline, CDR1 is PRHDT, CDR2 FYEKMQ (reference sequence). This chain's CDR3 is CASSPIGSYEQYF. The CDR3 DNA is TGTGCCAGCAGCCCGATAGGGAGTTACGAGCAGTACTTC. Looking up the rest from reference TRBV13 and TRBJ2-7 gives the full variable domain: AAGVIQSPRHLIKEKRETATLKCYPIPRHDTVYWYQQGPGQDPQFLISFYEKMQSDKGSIPDRFSAQQFSDYHSELNMSSLELGDSALYFCASSPIGSYEQYFGPGTRLTVT.

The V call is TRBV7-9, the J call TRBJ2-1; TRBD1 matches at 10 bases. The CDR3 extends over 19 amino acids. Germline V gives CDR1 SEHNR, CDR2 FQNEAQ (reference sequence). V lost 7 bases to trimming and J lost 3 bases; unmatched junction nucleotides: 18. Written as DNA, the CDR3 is TGTGCCAGCATCATGCTTGTCGGGAACCGGGACAGGGGCTACAATGAGCAGTTCTTC. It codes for CASIMLVGNRDRGYNEQFF.

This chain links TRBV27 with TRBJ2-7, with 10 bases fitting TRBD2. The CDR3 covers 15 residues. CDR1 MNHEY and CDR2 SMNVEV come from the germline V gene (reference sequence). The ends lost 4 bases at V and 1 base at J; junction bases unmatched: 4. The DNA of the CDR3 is TGTGCCAGCAGTTACCTAGCGGGAGCGTCCTACGAGCAGTACTTC. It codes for CASSYLAGASYEQYF.

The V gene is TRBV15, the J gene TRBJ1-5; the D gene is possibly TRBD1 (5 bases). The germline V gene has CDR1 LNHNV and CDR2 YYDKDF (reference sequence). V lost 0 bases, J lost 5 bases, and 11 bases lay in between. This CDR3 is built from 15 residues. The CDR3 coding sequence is TGTGCCACCAGCAGAGACCAGGGTATACATCAGCCCCAGCATTTT. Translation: CATSRDQGIHQPQHF.

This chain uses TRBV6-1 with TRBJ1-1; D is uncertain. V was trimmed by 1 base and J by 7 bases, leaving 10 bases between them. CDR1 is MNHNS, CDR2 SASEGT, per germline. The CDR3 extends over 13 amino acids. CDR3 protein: CASSEVPLNEAFF. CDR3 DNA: TGTGCCAGCAGTGAAGTTCCCCTTAATGAAGCTTTCTTT.

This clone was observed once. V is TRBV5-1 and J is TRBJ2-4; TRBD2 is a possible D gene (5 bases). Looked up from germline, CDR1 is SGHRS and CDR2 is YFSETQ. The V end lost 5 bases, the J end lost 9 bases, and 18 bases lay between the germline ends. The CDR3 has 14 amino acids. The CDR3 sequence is CASSLEGDISIQYF. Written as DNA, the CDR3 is TGCGCCAGCAGTCTAGAGGGAGATATCAGCATTCAGTACTTC.

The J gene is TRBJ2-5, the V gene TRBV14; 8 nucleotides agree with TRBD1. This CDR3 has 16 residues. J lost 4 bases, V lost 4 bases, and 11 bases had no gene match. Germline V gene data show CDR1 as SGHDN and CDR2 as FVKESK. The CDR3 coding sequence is TGTGCCAGCAGCCCTTGGACAGGGACGAGTTTAGAGACCCAGTACTTC. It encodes CASSPWTGTSLETQYF.

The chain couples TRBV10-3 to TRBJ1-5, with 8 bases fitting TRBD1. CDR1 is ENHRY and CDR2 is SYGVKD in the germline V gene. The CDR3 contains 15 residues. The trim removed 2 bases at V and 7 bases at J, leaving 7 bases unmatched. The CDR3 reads CAISERGQGQQPQHF. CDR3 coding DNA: TGTGCCATCAGTGAGAGAGGACAGGGCCAACAGCCCCAGCATTTT.

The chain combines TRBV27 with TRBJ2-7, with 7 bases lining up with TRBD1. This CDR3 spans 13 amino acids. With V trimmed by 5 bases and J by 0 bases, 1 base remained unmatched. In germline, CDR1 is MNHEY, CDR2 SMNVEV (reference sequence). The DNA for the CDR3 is TGTGCCAGCAGTCGGGACAGCTCCTACGAGCAGTACTTC. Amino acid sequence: CASSRDSSYEQYF.

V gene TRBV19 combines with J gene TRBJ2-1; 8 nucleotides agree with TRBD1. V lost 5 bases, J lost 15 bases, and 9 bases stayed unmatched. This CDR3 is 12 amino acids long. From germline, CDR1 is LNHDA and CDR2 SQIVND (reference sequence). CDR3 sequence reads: CASSADGTGRFF. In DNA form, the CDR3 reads TGTGCCAGTAGTGCGGATGGGACAGGCCGGTTCTTC. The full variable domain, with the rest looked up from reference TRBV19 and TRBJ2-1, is DGGITQSPKYLFRKEGQNVTLSCEQNLNHDAMYWYRQDPGQGLRLIYYSQIVNDFQKGDIAEGYSVSREKKESFPLTVTSAQKNPTAFYLCASSADGTGRFFGPGTRLTVL.

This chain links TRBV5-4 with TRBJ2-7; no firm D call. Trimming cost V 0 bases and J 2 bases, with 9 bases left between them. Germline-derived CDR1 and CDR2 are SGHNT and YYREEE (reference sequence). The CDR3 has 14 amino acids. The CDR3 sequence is CASSLEVETYEQYF. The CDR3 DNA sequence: TGTGCCAGCAGCTTGGAAGTAGAGACCTACGAGCAGTACTTC.